This is a list of T cell receptor beta chains from one sample in a study of PD-L1 blockade in urothelial cancer. Using immunoSEQ multiplex PCR, the repertoire was profiled, and TCRdb retains in-frame clones only, with some absent. The table records over 100,000 clones, more than 85% of them present only once. The starting material was PBMCs, obtained around atezolizumab (anti-PD-L1) treatment. The origin of the receptors is a man aged 55-75 years with urothelial cancer. CDR3s include the opening cysteine and the closing phenylalanine or tryptophan. The D gene is left open where the match is weak. Size tells how often a clone was seen (once, few, many) or the class of an expanded clone, and some rows leave it out.

>TRBJ1-1|TRBV7-8|.|TRBD1
TGTGCCAGCAGCTCATCAGGACAGGGCACTGAAGCTTTCTTT
CASSSSGQGTEAFF
>TRBJ2-5|TRBV28|.|.
TGTGCCAGCAGTTTTTCAGGAGGGAGACAAGAGACCCAGTACTTC
CASSFSGGRQETQYF
>TRBJ1-2|TRBV6-1|.|.
TGTGCCAGCAGTGAAGGGACAGCTGCTAACTATGGCTACACCTTC
CASSEGTAANYGYTF
>TRBJ1-3|TRBV5-6|.|.
TGTGCCAGCAGCACGGGGGCCCGGACAGCGGGAGGAAACACCATATATTTT
CASSTGARTAGGNTIYF
>TRBJ2-3|TRBV4-2|once|TRBD2
TGTGCCAGCCAGCGGGGGGGTGATGATACGCAGTATTTT
CASQRGGDDTQYF
>TRBJ1-1|TRBV19|once|.
TGTGCCAGTAGTATAGCCCTGGAGCGCATGAACACTGAAGCTTTCTTT
CASSIALERMNTEAFF
>TRBJ1-3|TRBV9|once|TRBD1
TGTGCCAGCAGCGTAGATCCAGGGGGCAGTGGAAACACCATATATTTT
CASSVDPGGSGNTIYF
>TRBJ2-3|TRBV4-2|.|.
TGTGCCAGCAGCCAGGGTCGGACAAAGGTTAGCACAGATACGCAGTATTTT
CASSQGRTKVSTDTQYF
>TRBJ2-2|TRBV11-2|.|.
TGTGCCAGCAGCTTTCATGCCAGTACGGAGCTGTTTTTT
CASSFHASTELFF
>TRBJ2-1|TRBV7-6|.|TRBD2
TGTGCCAGCAGCTTACTAGCGGGGGGGAATGAGCAGTTCTTC
CASSLLAGGNEQFF
>TRBJ1-5|TRBV4-2|.|TRBD1
TGTGCCAGCAGCCAAGGCAGGGGGAGCAATCAGCCCCAGCATTTT
CASSQGRGSNQPQHF
>TRBJ2-2|TRBV19|once|.
TGTGCCAGTAGTATGTCCAGGAACACCGGGGAGCTGTTTTTT
CASSMSRNTGELFF
>TRBJ2-3|TRBV15|.|TRBD2
TGTGCCACCAGCAGGAGAACTAGCGGGAAAGCAGATACGCAGTATTTT
CATSRRTSGKADTQYF
>TRBJ2-7|TRBV29-1|.|.
TGCAGCGTTTCTCTGGGGGCGACCTACGAGCAGTACTTC
CSVSLGATYEQYF
>TRBJ2-3|TRBV29-1|.|.
TGCAGCGCCCTGACATCTACAGATACGCAGTATTTT
CSALTSTDTQYF